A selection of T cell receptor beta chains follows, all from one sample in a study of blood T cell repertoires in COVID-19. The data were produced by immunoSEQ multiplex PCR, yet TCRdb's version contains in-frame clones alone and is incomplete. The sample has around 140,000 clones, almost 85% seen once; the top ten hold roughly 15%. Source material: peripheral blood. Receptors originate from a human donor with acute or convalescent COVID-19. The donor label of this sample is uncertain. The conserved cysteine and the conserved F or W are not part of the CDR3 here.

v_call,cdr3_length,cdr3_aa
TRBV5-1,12,ASSSRQANSPLH
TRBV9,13,ASSVDAQGTYEQY
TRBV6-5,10,ASIHRRGEAF
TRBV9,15,ASSGRGAGGYTGELF
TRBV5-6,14,ASSPSGAGGIYGYT
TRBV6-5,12,ASSWRKVDYGYA
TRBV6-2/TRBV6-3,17,ASSYSVGGRVSGANVLT
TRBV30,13,AWSVSRVRVEKLF
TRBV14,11,ASSPGSRGEQY
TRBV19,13,ASRPIAGDVNEQF
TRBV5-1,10,ASSTNTDTQY
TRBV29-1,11,SARGLNTGELF
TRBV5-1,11,ASSSSGNSPLH
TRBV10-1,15,ASIDRVKALHQETQY
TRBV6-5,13,ASRDSLSYNSPLH
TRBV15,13,ATSPGQGPGNTIY
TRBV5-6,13,ASSTTGVGANVLT